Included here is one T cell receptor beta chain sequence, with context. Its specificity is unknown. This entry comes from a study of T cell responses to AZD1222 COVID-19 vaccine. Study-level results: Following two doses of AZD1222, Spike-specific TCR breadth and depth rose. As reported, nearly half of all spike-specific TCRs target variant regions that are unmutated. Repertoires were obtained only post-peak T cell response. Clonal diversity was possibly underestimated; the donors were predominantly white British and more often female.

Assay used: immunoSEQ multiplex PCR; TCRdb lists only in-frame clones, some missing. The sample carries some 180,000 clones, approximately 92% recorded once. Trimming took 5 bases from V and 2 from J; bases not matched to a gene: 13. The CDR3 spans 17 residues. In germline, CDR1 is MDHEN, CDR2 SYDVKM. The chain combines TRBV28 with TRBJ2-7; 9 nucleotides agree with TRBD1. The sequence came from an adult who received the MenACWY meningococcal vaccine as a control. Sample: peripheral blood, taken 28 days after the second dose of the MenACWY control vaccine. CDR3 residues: CASSTPQGAGNTYEQYF. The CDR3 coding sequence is TGTGCCAGCAGTACTCCACAGGGGGCCGGGAATACCTACGAGCAGTACTTC.